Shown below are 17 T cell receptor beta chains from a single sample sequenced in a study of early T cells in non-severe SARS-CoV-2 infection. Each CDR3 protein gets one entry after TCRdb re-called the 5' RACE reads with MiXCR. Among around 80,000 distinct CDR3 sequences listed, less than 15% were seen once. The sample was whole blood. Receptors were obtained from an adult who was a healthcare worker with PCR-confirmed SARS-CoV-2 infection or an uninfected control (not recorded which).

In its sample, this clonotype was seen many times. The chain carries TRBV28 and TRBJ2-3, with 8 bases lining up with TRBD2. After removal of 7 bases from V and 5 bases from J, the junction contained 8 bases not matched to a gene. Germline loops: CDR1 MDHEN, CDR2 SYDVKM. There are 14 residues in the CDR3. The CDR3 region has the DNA TGTGCCAGCACCGGGGCGGCGGGAGGAGATACGCAGTATTTT. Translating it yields CASTGAAGGDTQYF.

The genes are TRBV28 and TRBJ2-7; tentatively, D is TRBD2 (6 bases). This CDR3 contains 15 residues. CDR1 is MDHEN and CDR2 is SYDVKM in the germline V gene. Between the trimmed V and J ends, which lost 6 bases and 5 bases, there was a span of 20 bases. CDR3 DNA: TGTGCCAGCAGCCCCGGGGGAGCAGGTTCCCACGAGCAGTACTTC. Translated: CASSPGGAGSHEQYF. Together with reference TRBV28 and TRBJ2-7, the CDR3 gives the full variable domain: DVKVTQSSRYLVKRTGEKVFLECVQDMDHENMFWYRQDPGLGLRLIYFSYDVKMKEKGDIPEGYSVSREKKERFSLILESASTNQTSMYLCASSPGGAGSHEQYFGPGTRLTVT.

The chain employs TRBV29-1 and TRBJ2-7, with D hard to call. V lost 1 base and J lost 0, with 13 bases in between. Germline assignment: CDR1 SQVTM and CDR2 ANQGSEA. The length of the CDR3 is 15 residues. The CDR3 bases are TGCAGCGTTGAAGTACGAGCCCCTAGCTCCTACGAGCAGTACTTC. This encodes CSVEVRAPSSYEQYF.

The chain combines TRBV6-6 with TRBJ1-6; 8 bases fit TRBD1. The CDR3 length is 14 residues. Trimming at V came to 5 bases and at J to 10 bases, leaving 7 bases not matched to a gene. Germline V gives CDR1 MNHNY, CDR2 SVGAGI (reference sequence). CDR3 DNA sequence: TGTGCCAGCAGTCAACAGGGGGGAAGCTCACCCCTCCACTTT. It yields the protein CASSQQGGSSPLHF.

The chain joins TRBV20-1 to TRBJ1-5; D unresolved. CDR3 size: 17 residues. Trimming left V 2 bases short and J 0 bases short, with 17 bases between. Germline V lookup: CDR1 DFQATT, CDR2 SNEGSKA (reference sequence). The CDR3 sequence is CSARSLRTGYSNQPQHF. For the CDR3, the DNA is TGCAGTGCTAGAAGTCTAAGGACGGGCTATAGCAATCAGCCCCAGCATTTT.

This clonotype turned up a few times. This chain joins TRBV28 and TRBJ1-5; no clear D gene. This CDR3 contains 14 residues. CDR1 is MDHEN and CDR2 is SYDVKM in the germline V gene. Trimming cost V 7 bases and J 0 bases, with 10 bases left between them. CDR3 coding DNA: TGTGCCAGCACTCTCCCCCATAGCAATCAGCCCCAGCATTTT. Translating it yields CASTLPHSNQPQHF.

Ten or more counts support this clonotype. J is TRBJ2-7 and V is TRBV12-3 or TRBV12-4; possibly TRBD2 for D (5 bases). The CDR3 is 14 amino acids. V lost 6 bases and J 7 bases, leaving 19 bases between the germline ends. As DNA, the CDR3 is TGTGCCAGCAGGCCCCCTGATTCCCGGGGAGAGCAGTACTTC. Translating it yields CASRPPDSRGEQYF.

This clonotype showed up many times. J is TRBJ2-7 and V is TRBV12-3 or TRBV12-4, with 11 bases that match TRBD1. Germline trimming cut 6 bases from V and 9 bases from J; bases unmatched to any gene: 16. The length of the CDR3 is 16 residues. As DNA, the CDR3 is TGTGCCAGCAGCCCCGGCTCCGGGACAGGGGGGTTGGGGCAGTACTTC. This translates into CASSPGSGTGGLGQYF.

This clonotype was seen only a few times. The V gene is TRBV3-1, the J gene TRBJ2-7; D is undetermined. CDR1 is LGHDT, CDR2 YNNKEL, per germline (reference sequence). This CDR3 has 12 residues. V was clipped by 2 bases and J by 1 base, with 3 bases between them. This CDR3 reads CASSQRSYEQYF. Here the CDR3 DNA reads TGTGCCAGCAGCCAAAGGTCCTACGAGCAGTACTTC.

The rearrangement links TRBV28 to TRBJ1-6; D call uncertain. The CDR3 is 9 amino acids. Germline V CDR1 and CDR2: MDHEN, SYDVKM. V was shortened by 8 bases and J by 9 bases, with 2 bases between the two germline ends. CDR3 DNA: TGTGCCAGCGGTTCACCCCTCCACTTT. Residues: CASGSPLHF.

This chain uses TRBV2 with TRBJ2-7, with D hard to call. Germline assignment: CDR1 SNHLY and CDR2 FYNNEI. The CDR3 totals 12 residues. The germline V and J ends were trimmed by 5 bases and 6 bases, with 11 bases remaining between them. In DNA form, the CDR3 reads TGTGCCAGCAGTAGGCCTGCAGTCGAGCAGTACTTC. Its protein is CASSRPAVEQYF.

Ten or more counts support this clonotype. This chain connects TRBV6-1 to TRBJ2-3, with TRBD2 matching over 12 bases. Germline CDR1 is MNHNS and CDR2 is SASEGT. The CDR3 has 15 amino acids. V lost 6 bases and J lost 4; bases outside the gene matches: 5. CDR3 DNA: TGTGCCAGCAGCCGACTAGCGGGAGAGGCAGATACGCAGTATTTT. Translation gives CASSRLAGEADTQYF.

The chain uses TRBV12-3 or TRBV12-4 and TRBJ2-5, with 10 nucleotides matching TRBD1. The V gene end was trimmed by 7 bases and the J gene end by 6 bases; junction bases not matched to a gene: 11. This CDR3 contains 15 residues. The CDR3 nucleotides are TGTGCCAGCACCCGGACAGGGGGACAGTGGAAGACCCAGTACTTC. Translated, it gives CASTRTGGQWKTQYF.

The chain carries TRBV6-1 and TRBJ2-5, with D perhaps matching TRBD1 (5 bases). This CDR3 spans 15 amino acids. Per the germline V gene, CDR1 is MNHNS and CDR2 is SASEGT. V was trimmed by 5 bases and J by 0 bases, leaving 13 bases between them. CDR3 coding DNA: TGTGCCAGCAGTCGACAGTCTTCATACCAAGAGACCCAGTACTTC. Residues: CASSRQSSYQETQYF.

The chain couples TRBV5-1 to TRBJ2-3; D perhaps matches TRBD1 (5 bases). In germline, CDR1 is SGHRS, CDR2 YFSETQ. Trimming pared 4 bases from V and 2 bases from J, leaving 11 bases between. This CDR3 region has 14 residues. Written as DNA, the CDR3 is TGCGCCAGCAGCGCCGACAGACCCACAGATACGCAGTATTTT. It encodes CASSADRPTDTQYF.

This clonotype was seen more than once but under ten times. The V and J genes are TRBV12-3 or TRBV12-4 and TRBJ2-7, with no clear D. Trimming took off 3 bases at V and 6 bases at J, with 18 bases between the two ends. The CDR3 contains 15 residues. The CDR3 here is CASSFQPLTGFEQYF. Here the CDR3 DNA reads TGTGCCAGCAGTTTTCAGCCCCTTACGGGTTTCGAGCAGTACTTC.

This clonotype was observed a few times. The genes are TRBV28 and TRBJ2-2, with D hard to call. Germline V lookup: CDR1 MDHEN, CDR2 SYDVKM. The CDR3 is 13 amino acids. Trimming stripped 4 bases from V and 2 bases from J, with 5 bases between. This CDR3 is CASSSHNTGELFF. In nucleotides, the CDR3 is TGTGCCAGCAGTTCCCATAACACCGGGGAGCTGTTTTTT.